This TCR beta chain originates from a study of blood T cell repertoires in COVID-19. The data were produced by immunoSEQ multiplex PCR, yet TCRdb's version contains in-frame clones alone and is incomplete. The table has a few hundred thousand clones, 70% to 90% seen once. Germline V gene data show CDR1 as LNHDA and CDR2 as SQIVND (reference sequence). The CDR3 runs to 15 residues. After removal of 5 bases from V and 4 bases from J, the junction contained 3 bases not matched to a gene. V usage is TRBV19 and J usage is TRBJ2-3; TRBD2 matches 13 bases. The sample consisted of PBMCs or T cells enriched from blood (not recorded which). The clonotype comes from a woman between 40 and 55 years old with acute COVID-19. The CDR3 sequence: CASSPTSGRADTQYF. The CDR3 nucleotides are TGTGCCAGTAGTCCCACTAGCGGGAGGGCAGATACGCAGTATTTT.